A single sample gave rise to the 20 T cell receptor beta chains below, sequenced in a study of technical replicates of blood from several donors. Measured with immunoSEQ multiplex PCR; TCRdb has only the in-frame clones, and not every one. Of approximately 94,000 clones listed, about 96% are singletons. Sample: T cells isolated from PBMCs. The receptors shown here come from a human donor in good health.

This clone was detected only once. The chain has TRBV19 and TRBJ2-7; a weak D match, TRBD2 (6 bases). The CDR3 contains 15 residues. Germline loops: CDR1 LNHDA, CDR2 SQIVND (reference sequence). V was cut by 3 bases and J by 0 bases, with 12 bases left in between. DNA of the CDR3: TGTGCCAGTAGTATGAGGGCGCGGGACTCCTACGAGCAGTACTTC. Protein: CASSMRARDSYEQYF. Variable domain in full (rest from reference TRBV19 and TRBJ2-7): DGGITQSPKYLFRKEGQNVTLSCEQNLNHDAMYWYRQDPGQGLRLIYYSQIVNDFQKGDIAEGYSVSREKKESFPLTVTSAQKNPTAFYLCASSMRARDSYEQYFGPGTRLTVT.

This chain joins TRBV9 and TRBJ2-1, with 13 positions matching TRBD2. The CDR3 consists of 19 residues. V was pared by 0 bases and J by 2 bases, with 8 bases of the junction left unmatched. Looked up from germline, CDR1 is SGDLS and CDR2 is YYNGEE. In nucleotides, the CDR3 is TGTGCCAGCAGCGTAGACGGACTAGCGGGAGATAGAGCCTACAATGAGCAGTTCTTC. Encoded protein: CASSVDGLAGDRAYNEQFF.

V and J are TRBV7-2 and TRBJ1-5; D unclear. Trimming pared 3 bases from V and 4 bases from J, leaving 4 bases between. In germline, CDR1 is SGHTA, CDR2 FQGNSA. The CDR3 is 12 residues long. The CDR3 loop is CASSFNNQPQHF. In nucleotides, the CDR3 is TGTGCCAGCAGCTTCAATAATCAGCCCCAGCATTTT.

The gene calls are TRBV10-3 and TRBJ2-7; 7 bases match TRBD2. The V segment lost 2 bases and the J segment 5 bases; nucleotides outside the gene matches: 6. Germline V gene data show CDR1 as ENHRY and CDR2 as SYGVKD. The CDR3 sequence is 14 residues long. CDR3 loop: CAISEGRELDEQYF. CDR3 nucleotide sequence: TGTGCCATCAGTGAGGGGCGGGAGTTGGACGAGCAGTACTTC.

The chain links TRBV7-9 to TRBJ1-4; TRBD1 agrees at 9 bases. Trimming cost V 3 bases and J 7 bases; bases outside gene matches: 3. From germline, CDR1 is SEHNR and CDR2 FQNEAQ (reference sequence). The CDR3 extends over 14 amino acids. Here the CDR3 DNA reads TGTGCCAGCAGCTTGAGACAGGGGGTTGAAAAACTGTTTTTT. As protein: CASSLRQGVEKLFF.

The rearrangement uses TRBV27 and TRBJ2-7, with D unclear. The length of the CDR3 is 14 residues. Per the germline V gene, CDR1 is MNHEY and CDR2 is SMNVEV (reference sequence). V was shortened by 4 bases and J by 1 base, with 11 bases between the two germline ends. The DNA of the CDR3 is TGTGCCAGCAGTTGGCAGGCTGGGTCCTACGAGCAGTACTTC. It encodes CASSWQAGSYEQYF.

This rearrangement joins TRBV5-4 to TRBJ2-2; D not certain. Trimming cost V 0 bases and J 5 bases, with 11 bases left between them. CDR3 size: 15 residues. Germline V gene sequence: CDR1 SGHNT, CDR2 YYREEE (reference sequence). CDR3 nucleotide sequence: TGTGCCAGCAGCTTGGGTACAGCCGGTACCGGGGAGCTGTTTTTT. Translated, it gives CASSLGTAGTGELFF.

The chain carries TRBV2 and TRBJ2-3; possible D gene TRBD2, 6 bases. CDR1 SNHLY and CDR2 FYNNEI come from the germline V gene. The V end lost 7 bases, the J end lost 0 bases, and 14 bases lay between the germline ends. The CDR3 loop spans 15 amino acids. For the CDR3, the DNA is TGTGCCAGCATAAGGACTACTCCTAGCACAGATACGCAGTATTTT. This sequence encodes CASIRTTPSTDTQYF.

V is TRBV4-3 and J is TRBJ2-7; 9 bases fit TRBD1. CDR3 length: 15 residues. Germline CDR1 and CDR2: LGHNA and YSLEER. J lost 4 bases, V lost 1 base, and 5 bases had no gene match. In DNA, the CDR3 is TGCGCCAGCAGCCAAGGGCTAGGGACAGGGTACGAGCAGTACTTC. Amino acid sequence: CASSQGLGTGYEQYF.

The chain is built from TRBV4-1 and TRBJ2-5; TRBD2 matches 9 bases. Trimming removed 4 bases from V and 2 bases from J; junction bases left unmatched: 5. Germline V CDR1 and CDR2: MGHRA, YSYEKL. This CDR3 is 15 amino acids long. The CDR3 loop reads CASSLLAGKQETQYF. CDR3 bases: TGCGCCAGCAGCCTCCTAGCGGGGAAACAAGAGACCCAGTACTTC.

This chain uses TRBV5-4 with TRBJ2-1, with 9 nucleotides matching TRBD2. CDR1 SGHNT and CDR2 YYREEE come from the germline V gene (reference sequence). Losses at the gene ends were 7 bases for V and 7 bases for J; bases not matched to a gene: 9. This CDR3 has 14 amino acids. CDR3 coding DNA: TGTGCCAGCCGTAGCGGGAGTGGGGGTAATGAGCAGTTCTTC. Residues: CASRSGSGGNEQFF.

The J gene is TRBJ2-2, the V gene TRBV14, with 7 bases lining up with TRBD2. The ends lost 4 bases at V and 1 base at J; junction bases unmatched: 6. Looked up from germline, CDR1 is SGHDN and CDR2 is FVKESK. CDR3 size: 16 residues. The CDR3 protein is CASSRRLAGNTGELFF. DNA of the CDR3: TGTGCCAGCAGCCGGCGACTAGCTGGGAACACCGGGGAGCTGTTTTTT.

This clone was seen just once. This chain joins TRBV27 and TRBJ1-2; the D gene is possibly TRBD1 (5 bases). The V gene lost 5 bases and the J gene lost 0 bases, with 7 bases spanning the gap. This CDR3 has 13 amino acids. CDR1 is MNHEY, CDR2 SMNVEV, per germline (reference sequence). The DNA of the CDR3 is TGTGCCAGCAGTCTGACAGCTAACTATGGCTACACCTTC. It is translated as CASSLTANYGYTF.

This chain connects TRBV2 to TRBJ1-5, with TRBD1 matching 7 bases. Trimming took 0 bases from V and 5 from J; bases not matched to a gene: 7. Germline V gives CDR1 SNHLY, CDR2 FYNNEI. The CDR3 is 16 residues long. CDR3 amino acids: CASSEAATGEDQPQHF. For the CDR3, the DNA is TGTGCCAGCAGTGAAGCGGCAACAGGGGAAGATCAGCCCCAGCATTTT.

This chain connects TRBV19 to TRBJ2-5; 7 bases map to TRBD1. The CDR3 covers 14 residues. With V trimmed by 7 bases and J by 5 bases, 10 bases remained unmatched. Per the germline V gene, CDR1 is LNHDA and CDR2 is SQIVND (reference sequence). CDR3 coding DNA: TGTGCCAGTACCCCCACAGGGGTCCGTGAGACCCAGTACTTC. Translating it yields CASTPTGVRETQYF. The whole variable domain, filled in from reference TRBV19 and TRBJ2-5, reads DGGITQSPKYLFRKEGQNVTLSCEQNLNHDAMYWYRQDPGQGLRLIYYSQIVNDFQKGDIAEGYSVSREKKESFPLTVTSAQKNPTAFYLCASTPTGVRETQYFGPGTRLLVL.

V gene TRBV6-1 combines with J gene TRBJ1-1; D uncertain. CDR3 length equals 11 residues. Trimming pared 7 bases from V and 0 bases from J, leaving 3 bases between. Per germline, CDR1 MNHNS and CDR2 SASEGT. The CDR3 reads CASILNTEAFF. CDR3 DNA sequence: TGTGCCAGCATATTGAACACTGAAGCTTTCTTT.

This clone was observed once. This chain connects TRBV9 to TRBJ2-1; possible D gene TRBD2, 6 bases. The length of the CDR3 is 16 residues. Germline loops: CDR1 SGDLS, CDR2 YYNGEE. Trimming stripped 0 bases from V and 2 bases from J, with 12 bases between. The CDR3 sequence: CASSVAGAGAYNEQFF. CDR3 nucleotide sequence: TGTGCCAGCAGCGTAGCCGGAGCGGGTGCCTACAATGAGCAGTTCTTC.

The J gene is TRBJ2-7, the V gene TRBV13; 9 bases match TRBD2. V trimming: 4 bases; J trimming: 4 bases; junction bases outside the gene matches: 2. The CDR3 covers 13 residues. Germline CDR1 is PRHDT and CDR2 is FYEKMQ (reference sequence). For the CDR3, the DNA is TGTGCCAGCAGCTGGGGACTAGCTTACGAGCAGTACTTC. Translated: CASSWGLAYEQYF.

V gene TRBV4-1 combines with J gene TRBJ2-7, with D tentatively TRBD2 (5 bases). CDR1 is MGHRA, CDR2 YSYEKL, per germline. The CDR3 consists of 14 residues. The germline V and J ends were trimmed by 0 bases and 3 bases, with 9 bases remaining between them. The CDR3 region has the DNA TGCGCCAGCAGCCAAGATAGCGTTTACTACGAGCAGTACTTC. It codes for CASSQDSVYYEQYF.

CDR3 bases: TGTGCCAGCAGTGACCCGCCCGGGAGCGTATACATTCAGTACTTC. Translated, it gives CASSDPPGSVYIQYF. The chain carries TRBV2 and TRBJ2-4; TRBD2 might be the D (6 bases). Trimming shortened V by 3 bases and J by 8 bases, and 17 bases separated the two germline ends. The CDR3 runs to 15 residues. Germline CDR1 and CDR2: SNHLY and FYNNEI.